This paragraph covers one T cell receptor beta chain sequence. The data were produced by immunoSEQ multiplex PCR, yet TCRdb's version contains in-frame clones alone and is incomplete. The sample consists of over 650,000 clones, around 87% of them appearing once. The sample is drawn from a study of shared T cell receptors in the human thymus. The CDR3 loop spans 15 amino acids. The junction had 10 bases not matched to a gene; V was cut back by 5 bases and J by 5 bases. Germline V gene sequence: CDR1 LGHNA, CDR2 YSLEER. The same sample was also studied in work on human thymus T cells. That work states: Donor material was obtained from healthy Finnish infants undergoing corrective surgery for congenital heart defects. Related research reported highly overlapping thymic repertoires among unrelated individuals.

This receptor was identified in a boy less than two years old with a congenital heart defect. The sample consisted of thymocytes. The chain recombines TRBV4-3 with TRBJ2-5; 8 nucleotides align to TRBD2. The CDR3 DNA reads as TGCGCCAGCAGCTTTCTAGCGGGTAGCGAGGAGACCCAGTACTTC. The encoded protein is CASSFLAGSEETQYF.